A single sample is the source of the 22 T cell receptor beta chains below, sequenced in a study of T cell repertoires in cytomegalovirus infection. TCRdb processed the reads anew with MiXCR; each CDR3 protein has one entry. The sample has around 530,000 distinct CDR3 sequences, 26% seen once. Sequencing was done on a sample of PBMCs. Receptor source: a human donor in good health (CMV status not recorded). Some clones in this sample may be carry-over from other donors' samples.

The J gene is TRBJ1-6, the V gene TRBV19, with a tentative D call TRBD1 (6 bases). Trimming took 5 bases from V and 6 from J, leaving 17 bases between them. CDR1 is LNHDA, CDR2 SQIVND, per germline (reference sequence). This CDR3 is built from 16 residues. In DNA, the CDR3 is TGTGCCAGTAGTCCAACCTGGACAGCTTTTAATTCACCCCTCCACTTT. Translating it yields CASSPTWTAFNSPLHF.

This clonotype was observed at least ten times. The rearrangement joins TRBV11-2 to TRBJ1-4; D is ambiguous. CDR3 length equals 14 residues. Germline CDR1 and CDR2: SGHAT and FQNNGV. Trimming removed 0 bases at V and 7 bases at J, with 9 bases between. The CDR3 bases are TGTGCCAGCAGCTTAGATCGGAAAGTTGAAAAACTGTTTTTT. Its translation is CASSLDRKVEKLFF.

Only a few counts were recorded for this clonotype. The chain carries TRBV7-2 and TRBJ2-7, with TRBD2 matching over 14 bases. The germline gives CDR1 SGHTA, CDR2 FQGNSA. The CDR3 sequence is 15 residues long. Trimming removed 5 bases from V and 5 bases from J; junction bases left unmatched: 5. The CDR3 nucleotides are TGTGCCAGCAGCCAGGGACTAGCGGGAGTCGACGAGCAGTACTTC. Translating gives CASSQGLAGVDEQYF. Based on the CDR3 plus reference TRBV7-2 and TRBJ2-7, the full variable domain is GAGVSQSPSNKVTEKGKDVELRCDPISGHTALYWYRQSLGQGLEFLIYFQGNSAPDKSGLPSDRFSAERTGGSVSTLTIQRTQQEDSAVYLCASSQGLAGVDEQYFGPGTRLTVT.

The chain couples TRBV28 to TRBJ2-3; D is unresolved. Germline loops: CDR1 MDHEN, CDR2 SYDVKM. The CDR3 totals 16 residues. Trimming took off 6 bases at V and 1 base at J, with 17 bases between the two ends. This CDR3 reads CASSPTAPWGTDTQYF. The CDR3 DNA reads as TGTGCCAGCAGCCCCACGGCCCCCTGGGGCACAGATACGCAGTATTTT.

This clonotype was seen a handful of times. V usage is TRBV12-3 or TRBV12-4 and J usage is TRBJ2-1; D possibly uses TRBD1 or TRBD2 (5 bases each). CDR3 size: 17 residues. V lost 5 bases to trimming and J lost 0 bases, with 17 bases between them. CDR3 in amino acids: CASSPGTWLSSYNEQFF. The CDR3, as DNA: TGTGCCAGCAGTCCCGGGACCTGGCTGAGCTCCTACAATGAGCAGTTCTTC.

This clonotype was observed a few times. The CDR3 sequence: CASSLTGGGSWGETQYF. The CDR3 DNA reads as TGTGCCAGCAGCTTAACCGGGGGAGGGAGCTGGGGTGAGACCCAGTACTTC. V gene TRBV7-2 combines with J gene TRBJ2-5; TRBD2 matches at 7 bases. This CDR3 contains 17 residues. Trimming removed 2 bases from V and 5 bases from J; junction bases left unmatched: 14. Germline CDR1 is SGHTA and CDR2 is FQGNSA.

This clonotype was seen a handful of times. J is TRBJ1-2 and V is TRBV9, with no clear D. The CDR3 is 13 amino acids. Germline lookup yields CDR1 SGDLS and CDR2 YYNGEE. The V gene lost 4 bases and the J gene lost 8 bases, with 15 bases spanning the gap. In nucleotides, the CDR3 is TGTGCCAGCAGCACCTATAACGGCGGCGGCTACACCTTC. Amino acid sequence: CASSTYNGGGYTF.

This clonotype appeared a few times. The V call is TRBV5-1, the J call TRBJ1-1, with a tentative D call TRBD1 (5 bases). The CDR3 covers 18 residues. V lost 0 bases to trimming and J lost 4 bases, with 22 bases between them. Germline lookup yields CDR1 SGHRS and CDR2 YFSETQ. CDR3 sequence: CASSLAWGDSAGSTEAFF. Here the CDR3 DNA reads TGCGCCAGCAGCTTGGCGTGGGGGGATTCGGCCGGGAGCACTGAAGCTTTCTTT.

This clonotype was seen more than once but under ten times. This chain uses TRBV7-8 with TRBJ1-2, with D possibly TRBD1 on 5 matching bases. Germline V CDR1 and CDR2: SGHVS, FQNEAQ. Between the trimmed V and J ends, which lost 1 base and 2 bases, there was a span of 11 bases. This CDR3 has 15 amino acids. CDR3 sequence (DNA): TGTGCCAGCAGCTTAGAGATGGAGGGGAACTATGGCTACACCTTC. Amino acid sequence: CASSLEMEGNYGYTF.

This clonotype was counted between two and nine times. This chain uses TRBV7-6 with TRBJ2-7; no definite D call. Germline-derived CDR1 and CDR2 are SGHVS and FNYEAQ. Deletions cut 3 bases from V and 7 bases from J, with 7 bases between. This CDR3 spans 11 amino acids. CDR3 coding DNA: TGTGCCAGCAGCTTGACCGGGGAGCAGTACGTC. This codes for CASSLTGEQYV.

DNA of the CDR3: TGTGCCAGTAGTCGACTCCAAGGGGGAGACTATGGCTACACCTTC. Protein: CASSRLQGGDYGYTF. The chain links TRBV19 to TRBJ1-2; maybe TRBD1 (6 bases). CDR1 is LNHDA and CDR2 is SQIVND in the germline V gene (reference sequence). The CDR3 covers 15 residues. The V and J ends lost 5 bases and 3 bases respectively, with 16 bases between them.

The CDR3 region has the DNA TGTGCCAGCAGCTTATTTTCTGGACAGGTGGACGGCTACACCTTC. It yields the protein CASSLFSGQVDGYTF. The genes are TRBV7-8 and TRBJ1-2; 7 bases align to TRBD1. J lost 8 bases, V lost 2 bases, and 11 bases had no gene match. Germline CDR1 reads SGHVS; CDR2 reads FQNEAQ. The CDR3 length is 15 residues.

This clonotype came up a few times. The chain has TRBV6-5 and TRBJ1-1, with D possibly being TRBD1 (6 bases). The CDR3 totals 14 residues. V shed 5 bases and J shed 11 bases, with 21 bases lying between them. The germline CDR1 and CDR2 sequences are MNHEY and SVGAGI. CDR3 protein: CASSAAGGARGAFF. In nucleotides, the CDR3 is TGTGCCAGCAGTGCCGCGGGGGGCGCACGGGGGGCTTTCTTT.

This clonotype has more than one count but fewer than ten. This chain joins TRBV24-1 and TRBJ1-1, with 8 bases matching TRBD1. CDR3 length: 16 amino acids. The germline V gene has CDR1 KGHDR and CDR2 SFDVKD. V trimming: 4 bases; J trimming: 2 bases; junction bases outside the gene matches: 8. The CDR3 DNA sequence: TGTGCCACCAGTGACCTACCGACAGGGGCTAACACTGAAGCTTTCTTT. This translates into CATSDLPTGANTEAFF.

The chain employs TRBV12-3 or TRBV12-4 and TRBJ1-1; 10 nucleotides agree with TRBD1. This CDR3 has 16 residues. Germline trimming cut 5 bases from V and 8 bases from J; bases unmatched to any gene: 14. As DNA, the CDR3 is TGTGCCAGCAGTCCACCGACAGGGACAGGGGTTCCGGAAGCTTTCTTT. It translates to CASSPPTGTGVPEAFF.

The genes are TRBV20-1 and TRBJ1-1; D remains ambiguous. The CDR3 runs to 12 residues. Germline assignment: CDR1 DFQATT and CDR2 SNEGSKA (reference sequence). Trimming removed 5 bases at V and 1 base at J, with 8 bases between. CDR3: CSADGGNTEAFF. For the CDR3, the DNA is TGCAGTGCTGATGGTGGGAACACTGAAGCTTTCTTT.

This clonotype occurred many times. The V and J genes are TRBV5-8 and TRBJ1-2, with 10 bases lining up with TRBD1. V gave up 4 bases and J gave up 3 bases; unmatched junction bases: 9. The CDR3 covers 16 residues. Germline V gene sequence: CDR1 SGHTS, CDR2 YDEGEE. The CDR3 nucleotides read TGTGCCAGCAGCGTCGGGACAGGGGAGAGGGACTATGGCTACACCTTC. Translated, it gives CASSVGTGERDYGYTF. Complete variable domain (other parts from reference TRBV5-8 and TRBJ1-2): EAGVTQSPTHLIKTRGQQATLRCSPISGHTSVYWYQQALGLGLQFLLWYDEGEERNRGNFPPRFSGRQFPNYSSELNVNALELEDSALYLCASSVGTGERDYGYTFGSGTRLTVV.

This clonotype came up a few times. V usage is TRBV7-2 and J usage is TRBJ2-1; D is unclear. CDR3 length equals 12 residues. With 3 bases removed from V and 10 bases from J, the gap between germline ends came to 10 bases. Per germline, CDR1 SGHTA and CDR2 FQGNSA. The CDR3 spells CASSFPSGEQFF. CDR3 DNA: TGTGCCAGCAGCTTCCCCTCTGGAGAGCAGTTCTTC.

This rearrangement joins TRBV12-3 or TRBV12-4 to TRBJ1-1; D gene unclear. There are 12 residues in the CDR3. Trimming removed 5 bases from V and 6 bases from J, with 10 bases in between. The CDR3: CASSPDGAEAFF. In nucleotides, the CDR3 is TGTGCCAGCAGTCCCGACGGGGCTGAAGCTTTCTTT.

The chain combines TRBV5-4 with TRBJ2-3, with TRBD2 identical over 13 bases. Losses at the gene ends were 4 bases for V and 2 bases for J; bases not matched to a gene: 4. The CDR3 length is 16 residues. In germline, CDR1 is SGHNT, CDR2 YYREEE (reference sequence). In DNA, the CDR3 is TGTGCCAGCAGCCCCGGGACTAGCGGGGCCACAGATACGCAGTATTTT. This encodes CASSPGTSGATDTQYF.

This clonotype was picked up a small number of times. This rearrangement joins TRBV23-1 to TRBJ2-7; the match to TRBD1 covers 8 bases. TRBV23-1 is reported as an ORF; its role is uncertain. With 6 bases clipped from V and 2 bases from J, the junction kept 6 bases outside the gene matches. The CDR3 has 14 amino acids. The CDR3 spells CASRRGQAPYEQYV. The CDR3 region has the DNA TGCGCCAGCAGAAGGGGACAGGCCCCCTACGAGCAGTACGTC.

The V and J genes are TRBV20-1 and TRBJ1-1, with D hard to call. In germline, CDR1 is DFQATT, CDR2 SNEGSKA (reference sequence). CDR3 length: 13 amino acids. V was trimmed by 6 bases and J by 4 bases, leaving 15 bases between them. The CDR3 protein is CSAARDRGTEAFF. CDR3 coding DNA: TGCAGTGCCGCGAGGGATCGAGGCACTGAAGCTTTCTTT.